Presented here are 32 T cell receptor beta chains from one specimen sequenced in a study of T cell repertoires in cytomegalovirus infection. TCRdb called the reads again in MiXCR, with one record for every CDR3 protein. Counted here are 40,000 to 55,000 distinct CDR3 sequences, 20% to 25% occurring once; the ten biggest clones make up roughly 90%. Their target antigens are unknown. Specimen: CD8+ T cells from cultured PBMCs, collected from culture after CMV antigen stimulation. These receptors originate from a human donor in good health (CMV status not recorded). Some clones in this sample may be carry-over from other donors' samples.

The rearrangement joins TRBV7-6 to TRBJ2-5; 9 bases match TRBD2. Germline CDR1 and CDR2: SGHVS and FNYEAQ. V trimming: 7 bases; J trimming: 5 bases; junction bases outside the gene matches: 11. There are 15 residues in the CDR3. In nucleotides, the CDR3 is TGTGCCAGCACAAGACTAGCGGCGACTCAGGAGACCCAGTACTTC. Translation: CASTRLAATQETQYF.

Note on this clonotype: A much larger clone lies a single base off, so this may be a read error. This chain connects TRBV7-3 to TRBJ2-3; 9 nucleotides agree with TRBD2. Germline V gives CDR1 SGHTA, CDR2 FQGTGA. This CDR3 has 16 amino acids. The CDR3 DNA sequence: TGTGCCAGCAGCTCCCGCGGTAGCGGGAGCACAGATACGCAGTCTTTT. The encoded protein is CASSSRGSGSTDTQSF. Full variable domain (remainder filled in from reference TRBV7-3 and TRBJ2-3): GAGVSQTPSNKVTEKGKYVELRCDPISGHTALYWYRQSLGQGPEFLIYFQGTGAADDSGLPNDRFFAVRPEGSVSTLKIQRTERGDSAVYLCASSSRGSGSTDTQSFGPGTRLTVL.

In nucleotides, the CDR3 is TGTGCCAGCAGTTTATGGGCCATGGGCGGGAGGACCAGAAATGAGCAGTTCTTC. This translates into CASSLWAMGGRTRNEQFF. This chain uses TRBV28 with TRBJ2-1; 8 bases line up with TRBD2. The length of the CDR3 is 18 residues. Germline CDR1 reads MDHEN; CDR2 reads SYDVKM. V lost 0 bases, J lost 7 bases, and 14 bases stayed unmatched.

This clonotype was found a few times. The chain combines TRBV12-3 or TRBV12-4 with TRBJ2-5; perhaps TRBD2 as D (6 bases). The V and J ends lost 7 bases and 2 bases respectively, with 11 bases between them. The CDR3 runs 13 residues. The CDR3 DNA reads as TGTGCCAGCATAAGGGCGGGACAAGAGACCCAGTACTTC. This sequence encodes CASIRAGQETQYF.

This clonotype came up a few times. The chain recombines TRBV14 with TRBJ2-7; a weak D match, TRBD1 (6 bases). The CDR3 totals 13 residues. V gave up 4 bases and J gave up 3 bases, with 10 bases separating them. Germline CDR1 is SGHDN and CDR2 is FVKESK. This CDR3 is CASSLGHFYEQYF. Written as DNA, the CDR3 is TGTGCCAGCAGCCTGGGACACTTCTACGAGCAGTACTTC.

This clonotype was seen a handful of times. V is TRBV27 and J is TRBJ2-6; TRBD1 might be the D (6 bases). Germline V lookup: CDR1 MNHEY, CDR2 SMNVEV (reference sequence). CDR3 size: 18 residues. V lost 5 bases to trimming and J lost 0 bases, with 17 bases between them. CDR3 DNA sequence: TGTGCCAGCAGTAAAACTCCGGGACAACTCTCTGGGGCCAACGTCCTGACTTTC. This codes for CASSKTPGQLSGANVLTF.

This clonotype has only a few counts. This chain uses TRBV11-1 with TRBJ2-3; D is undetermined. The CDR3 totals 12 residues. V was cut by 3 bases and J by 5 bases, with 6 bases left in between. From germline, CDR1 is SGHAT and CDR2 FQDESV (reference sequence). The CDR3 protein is CASSFHKDTQYF. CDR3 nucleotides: TGTGCCAGCAGCTTTCATAAAGATACGCAGTATTTT.

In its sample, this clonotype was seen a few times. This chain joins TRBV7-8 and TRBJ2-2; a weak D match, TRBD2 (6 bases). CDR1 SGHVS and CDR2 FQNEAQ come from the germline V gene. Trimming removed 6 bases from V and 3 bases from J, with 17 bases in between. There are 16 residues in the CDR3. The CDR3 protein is CASRPGERAYTGELFF. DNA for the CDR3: TGTGCCAGCAGGCCCGGCGAGCGGGCCTACACCGGGGAGCTGTTTTTT.

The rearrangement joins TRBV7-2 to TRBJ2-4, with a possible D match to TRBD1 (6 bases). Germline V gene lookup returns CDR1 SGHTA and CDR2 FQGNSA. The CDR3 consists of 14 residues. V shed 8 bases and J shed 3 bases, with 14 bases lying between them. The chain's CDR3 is CASSAGENKNIQYF. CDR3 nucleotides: TGTGCCAGCTCCGCAGGGGAAAACAAAAACATTCAGTACTTC.

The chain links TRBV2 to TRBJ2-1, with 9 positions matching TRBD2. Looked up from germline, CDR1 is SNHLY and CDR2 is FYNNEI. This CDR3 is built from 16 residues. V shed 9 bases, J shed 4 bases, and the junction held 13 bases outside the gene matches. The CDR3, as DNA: TGTGCCAGTCCAGTGTTGGGAGCGGGGGGTTACAATGAGCAGTTCTTC. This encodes CASPVLGAGGYNEQFF.

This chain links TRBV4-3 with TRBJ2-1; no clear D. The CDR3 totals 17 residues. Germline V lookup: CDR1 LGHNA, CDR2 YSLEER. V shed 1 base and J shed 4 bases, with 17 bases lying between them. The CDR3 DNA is TGCGCCAGCAGCCAAGGACCTCCTTGGCAGTTATACAATGAGCAGTTCTTC. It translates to CASSQGPPWQLYNEQFF.

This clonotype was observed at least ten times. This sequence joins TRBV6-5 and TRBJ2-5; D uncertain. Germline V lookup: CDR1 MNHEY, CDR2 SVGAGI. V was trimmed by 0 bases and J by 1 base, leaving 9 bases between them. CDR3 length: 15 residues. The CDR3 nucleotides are TGTGCCAGCAGTTACTCTACAGCGACCCAAGAGACCCAGTACTTC. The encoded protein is CASSYSTATQETQYF.

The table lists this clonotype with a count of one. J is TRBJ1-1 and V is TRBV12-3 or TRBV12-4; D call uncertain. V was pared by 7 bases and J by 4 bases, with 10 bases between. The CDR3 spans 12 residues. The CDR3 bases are TGTGCCAGCACCGCCCAAGCCACTGAAGCTTTCTTT. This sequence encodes CASTAQATEAFF.

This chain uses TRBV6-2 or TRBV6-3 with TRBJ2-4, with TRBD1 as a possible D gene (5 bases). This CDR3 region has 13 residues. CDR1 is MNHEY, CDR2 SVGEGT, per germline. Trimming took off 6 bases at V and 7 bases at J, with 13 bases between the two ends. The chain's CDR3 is CASSPGLWNIQYF. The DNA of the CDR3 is TGTGCCAGCAGCCCAGGGCTTTGGAACATTCAGTACTTC.

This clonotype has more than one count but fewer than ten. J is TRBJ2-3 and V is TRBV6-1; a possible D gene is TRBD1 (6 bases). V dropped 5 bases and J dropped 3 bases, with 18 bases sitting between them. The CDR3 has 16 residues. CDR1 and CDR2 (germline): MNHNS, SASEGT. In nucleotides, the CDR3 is TGTGCCAGCAGTCCAAGGACGTTCAGGGGTACAGATACGCAGTATTTT. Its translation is CASSPRTFRGTDTQYF.

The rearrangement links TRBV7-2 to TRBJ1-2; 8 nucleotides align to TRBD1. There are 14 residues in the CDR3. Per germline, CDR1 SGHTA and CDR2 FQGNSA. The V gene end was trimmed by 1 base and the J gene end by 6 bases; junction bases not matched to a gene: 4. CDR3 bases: TGTGCCAGCAGCTTAGTCAGGGGGCCGGATGGCTACACCTTC. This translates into CASSLVRGPDGYTF.

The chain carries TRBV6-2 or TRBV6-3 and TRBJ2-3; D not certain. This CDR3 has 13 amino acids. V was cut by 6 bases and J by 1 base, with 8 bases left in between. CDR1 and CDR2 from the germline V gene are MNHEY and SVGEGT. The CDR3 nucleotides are TGTGCCAGCAGAGAAGATCGCACAGATACGCAGTATTTT. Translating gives CASREDRTDTQYF.

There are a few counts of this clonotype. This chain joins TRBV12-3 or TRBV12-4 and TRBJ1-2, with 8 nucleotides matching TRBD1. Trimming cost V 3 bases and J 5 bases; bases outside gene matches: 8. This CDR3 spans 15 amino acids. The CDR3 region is CASSFALQGDYGYTF. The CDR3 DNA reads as TGTGCCAGCAGTTTCGCCCTACAGGGGGATTATGGCTACACCTTC.

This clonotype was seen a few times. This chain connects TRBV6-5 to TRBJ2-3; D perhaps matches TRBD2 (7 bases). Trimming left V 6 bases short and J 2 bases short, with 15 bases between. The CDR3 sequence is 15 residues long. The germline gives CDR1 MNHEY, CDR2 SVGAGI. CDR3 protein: CASSRVRGATDTQYF. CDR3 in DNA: TGTGCCAGCAGCCGGGTTCGGGGGGCCACAGATACGCAGTATTTT.

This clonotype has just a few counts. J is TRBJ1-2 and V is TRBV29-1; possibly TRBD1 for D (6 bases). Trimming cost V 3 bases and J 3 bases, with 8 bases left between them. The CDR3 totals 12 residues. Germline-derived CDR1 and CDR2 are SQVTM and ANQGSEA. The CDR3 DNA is TGCAGCGTTGATTACAGGGACTATGGCTACACCTTC. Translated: CSVDYRDYGYTF.

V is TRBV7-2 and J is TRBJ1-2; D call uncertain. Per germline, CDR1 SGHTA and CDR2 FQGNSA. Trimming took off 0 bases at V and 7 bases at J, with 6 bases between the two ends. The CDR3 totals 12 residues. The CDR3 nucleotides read TGTGCCAGCAGCTTAGCGTGGCCTGGCTACACCTTC. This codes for CASSLAWPGYTF.

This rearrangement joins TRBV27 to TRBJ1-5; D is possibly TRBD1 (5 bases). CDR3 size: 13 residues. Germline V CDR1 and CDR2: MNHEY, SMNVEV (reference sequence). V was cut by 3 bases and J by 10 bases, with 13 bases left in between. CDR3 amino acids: CASSLGVPGPQHF. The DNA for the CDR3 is TGTGCCAGCAGTTTGGGGGTTCCCGGACCCCAGCATTTT.

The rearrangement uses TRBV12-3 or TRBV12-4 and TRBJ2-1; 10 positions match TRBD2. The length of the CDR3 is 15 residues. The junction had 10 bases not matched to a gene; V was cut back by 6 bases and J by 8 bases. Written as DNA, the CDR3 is TGTGCCAGCAGCCCCCTAGCGGGAGCTTTCTATGAGCAGTTCTTC. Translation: CASSPLAGAFYEQFF.

The CDR3 DNA is TGTGCCAGCAGCTTACGGGGAGGGGGCGGCGACGAGCAGTACTTC. Its protein product is CASSLRGGGGDEQYF. The chain joins TRBV7-8 to TRBJ2-7; the D gene could be TRBD1 or TRBD2 (7 bases each). V lost 2 bases and J 5 bases, leaving 16 bases between the germline ends. Looked up from germline, CDR1 is SGHVS and CDR2 is FQNEAQ. The CDR3 consists of 15 residues.

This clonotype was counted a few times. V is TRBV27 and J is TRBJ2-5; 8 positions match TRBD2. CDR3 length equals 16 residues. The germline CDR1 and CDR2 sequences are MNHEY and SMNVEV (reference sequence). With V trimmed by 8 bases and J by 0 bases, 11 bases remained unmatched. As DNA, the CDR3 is TGTGCCAGCTCAACCGGGACTAGGACGTACCAAGAGACCCAGTACTTC. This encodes CASSTGTRTYQETQYF.

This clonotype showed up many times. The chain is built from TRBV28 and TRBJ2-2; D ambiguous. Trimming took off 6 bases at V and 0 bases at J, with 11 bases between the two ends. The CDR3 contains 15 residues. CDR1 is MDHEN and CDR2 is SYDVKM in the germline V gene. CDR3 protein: CASSHLTPNTGELFF. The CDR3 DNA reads TGTGCCAGCAGCCACTTGACACCGAACACCGGGGAGCTGTTTTTT.

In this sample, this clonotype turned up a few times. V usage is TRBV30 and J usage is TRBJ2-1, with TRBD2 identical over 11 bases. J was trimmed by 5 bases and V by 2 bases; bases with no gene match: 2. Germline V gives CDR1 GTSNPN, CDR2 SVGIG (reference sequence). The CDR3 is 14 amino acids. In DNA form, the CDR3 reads TGTGCCTGGAGTACTAGCGGGAGCCACAATGAGCAGTTCTTC. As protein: CAWSTSGSHNEQFF.

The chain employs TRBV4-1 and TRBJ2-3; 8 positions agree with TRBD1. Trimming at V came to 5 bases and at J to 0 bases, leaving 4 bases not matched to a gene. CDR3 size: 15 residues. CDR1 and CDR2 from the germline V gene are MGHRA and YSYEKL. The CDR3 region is CASSYGQGSTDTQYF. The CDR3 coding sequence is TGCGCCAGCAGCTACGGACAGGGAAGCACAGATACGCAGTATTTT.

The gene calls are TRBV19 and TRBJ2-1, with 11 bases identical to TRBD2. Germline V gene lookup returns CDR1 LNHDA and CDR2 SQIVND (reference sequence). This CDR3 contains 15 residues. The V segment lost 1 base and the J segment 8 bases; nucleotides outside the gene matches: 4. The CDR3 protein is CASSIVLAGGHEQFF. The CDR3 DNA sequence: TGTGCCAGTAGTATAGTTCTAGCGGGAGGCCATGAGCAGTTCTTC.

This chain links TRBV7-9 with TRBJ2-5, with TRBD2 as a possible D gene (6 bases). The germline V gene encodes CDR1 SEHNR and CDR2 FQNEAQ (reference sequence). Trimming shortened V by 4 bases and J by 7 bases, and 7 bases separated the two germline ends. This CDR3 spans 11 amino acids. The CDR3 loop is CASSSGGTQYF. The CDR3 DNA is TGTGCCAGCAGCTCCGGGGGGACCCAGTACTTC. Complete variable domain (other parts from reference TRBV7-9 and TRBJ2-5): DTGVSQNPRHKITKRGQNVTFRCDPISEHNRLYWYRQTLGQGPEFLTYFQNEAQLEKSRLLSDRFSAERPKGSFSTLEIQRTEQGDSAMYLCASSSGGTQYFGPGTRLLVL.

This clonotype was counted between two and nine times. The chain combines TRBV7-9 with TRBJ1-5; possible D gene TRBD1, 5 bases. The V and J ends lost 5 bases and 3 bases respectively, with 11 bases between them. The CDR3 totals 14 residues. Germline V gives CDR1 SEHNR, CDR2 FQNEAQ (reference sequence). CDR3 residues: CASSIGHNNQPQHF. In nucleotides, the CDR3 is TGTGCCAGCAGCATCGGACACAACAATCAGCCCCAGCATTTT.

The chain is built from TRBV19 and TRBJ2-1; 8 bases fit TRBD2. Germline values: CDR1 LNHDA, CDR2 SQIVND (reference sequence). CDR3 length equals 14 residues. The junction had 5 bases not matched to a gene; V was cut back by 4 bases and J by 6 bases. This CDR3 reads CASSTPGLANEQFF. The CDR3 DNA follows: TGTGCCAGTAGTACTCCCGGACTAGCCAATGAGCAGTTCTTC. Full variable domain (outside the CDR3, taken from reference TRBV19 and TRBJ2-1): DGGITQSPKYLFRKEGQNVTLSCEQNLNHDAMYWYRQDPGQGLRLIYYSQIVNDFQKGDIAEGYSVSREKKESFPLTVTSAQKNPTAFYLCASSTPGLANEQFFGPGTRLTVL.